A selection of T cell receptor beta chains follows, all from one sample in a study of blood T cell repertoires in COVID-19. Clones were read by immunoSEQ multiplex PCR, and TCRdb kept only the in-frame ones, dropping some. This sample has about 100,000 clones; more than 75% occur once, and the top ten carry roughly 13%. Source material: peripheral blood. The receptors originated from a human donor in a cohort sampled during active COVID-19. Each CDR3 is given with its conserved first and last residue. Each record gives: CDR3 protein, CDR3 DNA, J gene, V gene, clone size, D gene, CDR3 length. D genes are given only for firm matches. The listing skips clone size in some rows; elsewhere it reads once, few, many or a size class.

CASSQDLTGSTGELFF	TGTGCCAGCAGCCAAGATCTGACAGGGAGCACCGGGGAGCTGTTTTTT	TRBJ2-2	TRBV3-1/TRBV3-2	.	TRBD1	16
CASSLSWSASGLNEKLFF	TGTGCCAGCAGTCTCTCTTGGAGCGCTTCGGGACTTAATGAAAAACTGTTTTTT	TRBJ1-4	TRBV6-6	.	.	18
CASSQTGGNQPQHF	TGTGCCAGCAGCCAGACAGGGGGGAATCAGCCCCAGCATTTT	TRBJ1-5	TRBV7-2	.	TRBD1	14
CARGGDSYEQYF	TGTGCCAGGGGGGGGGACTCCTACGAGCAGTACTTC	TRBJ2-7	TRBV3-1/TRBV3-2	.	TRBD2	12
CASSPMGLFNEQFF	TGTGCCAGCAGCCCTATGGGCTTATTCAATGAGCAGTTCTTC	TRBJ2-1	TRBV7-2	.	.	14
CASAGTSLFGDTQYF	TGCGCCAGCGCCGGGACTAGTCTTTTTGGAGATACGCAGTATTTT	TRBJ2-3	TRBV4-3	.	TRBD2	15
CATNQGARTNEKLFF	TGTGCCACCAACCAGGGGGCCCGCACTAATGAAAAACTGTTTTTT	TRBJ1-4	TRBV2	.	TRBD1	15
CASSSLWSGTGDLYF	TGTGCCAGCTCTTCGCTCTGGTCCGGGACAGGGGACCTGTACTTC	TRBJ2-7	TRBV18	.	TRBD1	15
CASTPGTSGYSEQFF	TGTGCCAGCACTCCCGGGACTAGCGGTTATAGTGAGCAGTTCTTC	TRBJ2-1	TRBV27	.	TRBD2	15
CASSDNQETQYF	TGTGCCAGCAGCGACAACCAAGAGACCCAGTACTTC	TRBJ2-5	TRBV6-5	.	.	12
CASSYRTSGTHKETQYF	TGTGCCAGCAGTTATAGGACTAGCGGGACGCATAAAGAGACCCAGTACTTC	TRBJ2-5	TRBV5-6	.	TRBD2	17
CASGRLAVYNEQFF	TGTGCCAGCGGACGACTAGCGGTTTACAATGAGCAGTTCTTC	TRBJ2-1	TRBV27	.	TRBD2	14
CATSDPSRGGDTQYF	TGTGCCACCAGTGACCCTAGCAGGGGTGGAGATACGCAGTATTTT	TRBJ2-3	TRBV24-1	once	.	15
CASSMGTGDFNSPLHF	TGTGCCAGCAGCATGGGGACAGGGGATTTTAATTCACCCCTCCACTTT	TRBJ1-6	TRBV21-1	.	.	16
CASSLPGQKTEAFF	TGTGCCAGCAGCTTACCGGGACAGAAAACTGAAGCTTTCTTT	TRBJ1-1	TRBV7-2	.	TRBD1	14